This record looks at one TCR beta chain sequence and its context. As yet, its antigen is unknown. Trimming took off 6 bases at V and 1 base at J, with 12 bases between the two ends. Germline V gene sequence: CDR1 MDHEN, CDR2 SYDVKM. There are 14 residues in the CDR3. The data stem from a study of T cell responses to AZD1222 COVID-19 vaccine. Whole-study context: The analysis combined second doses at about 4 or about 12 weeks. Study-wide points: Epitopes outside B.1.351 and B.1.1.7 mutated regions reportedly drew nearly half of spike TCRs.

Some clones are missing from TCRdb's copy, which holds only in-frame ones; the method was immunoSEQ multiplex PCR. The profile covers approximately 170,000 clones, with around 93% appearing a single time and 4.4% taken by the ten largest. The specimen comprised peripheral blood, sampled on day 0 of AZD1222 vaccination. The TCR originated in an adult in good health. This chain connects TRBV28 to TRBJ1-1; D unresolved. The CDR3 DNA sequence: TGTGCCAGCAGGGTAAGGAAGGCGAACACTGAAGCTTTCTTT. It codes for CASRVRKANTEAFF. The full variable domain, completed using reference TRBV28 and TRBJ1-1, is DVKVTQSSRYLVKRTGEKVFLECVQDMDHENMFWYRQDPGLGLRLIYFSYDVKMKEKGDIPEGYSVSREKKERFSLILESASTNQTSMYLCASRVRKANTEAFFGQGTRLTVV.